The entry that follows covers one T cell receptor (beta chain) sequence. CD8+CD4-CCR7+CD45RA+ cells were sorted as naive CD8 T cells. The entry originates in a study of molecular identifiers for immune sequencing clone quantification. The CDR3 extends over 17 amino acids. The germline gives CDR1 LGHNA, CDR2 YSLEER. The trim removed 2 bases at V and 1 base at J, leaving 7 bases unmatched. The bulk TCR libraries were made with methods described before and with listed TCR primers. TCRdb redid the calling of the PCR reads with MiXCR, one entry per CDR3 protein. The table records 79,000 or so distinct CDR3 sequences, roughly 25% of them present only once.

Sequenced sample: naive CD8+ T cells from blood, with Jurkat cell RNA spiked in. Subset denoted: FACS-sorted CD8+CD4-CCR7+CD45RA+ naive T cells. The gene calls are TRBV4-3 and TRBJ2-3, with 9 bases aligning to TRBD2. The clonotype originates from a human donor in good health. Some libraries in this study had Jurkat cell RNA spiked in. The CDR3 sequence: CASSQLRAGGGTDTQYF. The CDR3 bases are TGCGCCAGCAGCCAATTACGAGCGGGAGGAGGCACAGATACGCAGTATTTT.